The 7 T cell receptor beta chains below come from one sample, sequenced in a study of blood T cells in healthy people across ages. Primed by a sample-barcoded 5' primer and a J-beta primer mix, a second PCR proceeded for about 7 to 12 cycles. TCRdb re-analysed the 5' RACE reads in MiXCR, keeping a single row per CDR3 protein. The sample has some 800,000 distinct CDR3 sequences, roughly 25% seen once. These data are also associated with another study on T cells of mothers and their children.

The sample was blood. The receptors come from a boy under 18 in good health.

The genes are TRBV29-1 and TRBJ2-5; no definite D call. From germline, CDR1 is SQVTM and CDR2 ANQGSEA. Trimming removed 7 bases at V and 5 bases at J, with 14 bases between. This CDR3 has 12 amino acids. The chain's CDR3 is CSAGSFGETQYF. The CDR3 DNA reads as TGCAGCGCGGGCTCGTTTGGGGAGACCCAGTACTTC.

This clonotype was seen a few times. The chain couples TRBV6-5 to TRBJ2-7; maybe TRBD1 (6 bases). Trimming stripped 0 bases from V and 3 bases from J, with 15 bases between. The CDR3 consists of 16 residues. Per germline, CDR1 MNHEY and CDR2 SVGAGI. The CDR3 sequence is CASSYSIGGGGYEQYF. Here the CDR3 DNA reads TGTGCCAGCAGTTACTCTATAGGGGGTGGTGGCTACGAGCAGTACTTC.

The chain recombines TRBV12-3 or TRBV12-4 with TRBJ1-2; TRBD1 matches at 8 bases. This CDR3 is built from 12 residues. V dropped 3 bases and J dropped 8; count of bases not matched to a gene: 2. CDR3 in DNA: TGTGCCAGCAGTTTCTCAGGGGGCGGCTACACCTTC. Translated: CASSFSGGGYTF.

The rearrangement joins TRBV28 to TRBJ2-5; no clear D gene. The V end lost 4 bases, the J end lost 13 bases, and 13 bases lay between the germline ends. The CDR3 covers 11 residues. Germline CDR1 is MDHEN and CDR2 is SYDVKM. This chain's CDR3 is CASSSDPVVYF. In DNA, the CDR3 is TGTGCCAGCAGTTCTGACCCGGTTGTGTACTTC.

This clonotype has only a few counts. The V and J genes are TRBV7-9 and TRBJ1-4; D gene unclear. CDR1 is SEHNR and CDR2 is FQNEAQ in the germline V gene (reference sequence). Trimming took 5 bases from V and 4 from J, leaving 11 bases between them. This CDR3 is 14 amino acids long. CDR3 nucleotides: TGTGCCAGCAGCCCGACGGCCCTTAATGAAAAACTGTTTTTT. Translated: CASSPTALNEKLFF. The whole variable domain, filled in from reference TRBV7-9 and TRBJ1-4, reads DTGVSQNPRHKITKRGQNVTFRCDPISEHNRLYWYRQTLGQGPEFLTYFQNEAQLEKSRLLSDRFSAERPKGSFSTLEIQRTEQGDSAMYLCASSPTALNEKLFFGSGTQLSVL.

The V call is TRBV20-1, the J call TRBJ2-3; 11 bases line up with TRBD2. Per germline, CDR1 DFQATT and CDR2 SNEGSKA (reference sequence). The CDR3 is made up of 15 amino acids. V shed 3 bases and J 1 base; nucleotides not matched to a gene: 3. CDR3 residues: CSASLAGGGTDTQYF. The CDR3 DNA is TGCAGTGCTAGTCTAGCGGGGGGCGGCACAGATACGCAGTATTTT.

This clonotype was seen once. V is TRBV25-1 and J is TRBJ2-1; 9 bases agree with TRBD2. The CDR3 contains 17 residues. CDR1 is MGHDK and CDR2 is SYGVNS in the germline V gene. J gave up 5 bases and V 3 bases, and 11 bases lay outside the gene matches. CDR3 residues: CASSDPTSGRRDNEQFF. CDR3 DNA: TGTGCCAGCAGTGATCCCACGAGCGGGAGGCGAGACAATGAGCAGTTCTTC.